These 20 T cell receptor beta chains came from one sample sequenced in a study of control samples from healthy donors and cancer patients. Sequenced by immunoSEQ multiplex PCR; TCRdb stores in-frame clones only, minus some. The sample comprises about 40,000 clones, 92% of which are singletons, and about 3.5% rests with the top ten. The sequenced sample consisted of blood. Every receptor here comes from a woman aged 45-65 years in good health.

The chain joins TRBV30 to TRBJ2-3; 9 bases line up with TRBD1. V lost 5 bases and J lost 1; bases outside the gene matches: 4. Germline CDR1 GTSNPN, CDR2 SVGIG (reference sequence). The CDR3 sequence is 14 residues long. CDR3 protein: CAWLRTGGTDTQYF. DNA for the CDR3: TGTGCCTGGTTAAGGACAGGGGGCACAGATACGCAGTATTTT.

The J gene is TRBJ1-1, the V gene TRBV12-3 or TRBV12-4; no clear D gene. The CDR3 contains 12 residues. With 5 bases removed from V and 3 bases from J, the gap between germline ends came to 7 bases. The CDR3 region is CASSTRYTEAFF. The CDR3 DNA reads TGTGCCAGCAGTACCCGCTACACTGAAGCTTTCTTT.

The rearrangement links TRBV18 to TRBJ2-1; 8 bases fit TRBD1. CDR3 length equals 17 residues. Germline CDR1 and CDR2: KGHSH and LQKENI. Trimming at V came to 2 bases and at J to 5 bases, leaving 11 bases not matched to a gene. This CDR3 reads CASSPRVGQGANNEQFF. Written as DNA, the CDR3 is TGTGCCAGCTCACCAAGGGTCGGTCAGGGGGCTAACAATGAGCAGTTCTTC.

J is TRBJ2-1 and V is TRBV2, with 9 bases identical to TRBD1. The CDR3 length is 12 residues. Trimming removed 6 bases from V and 10 bases from J; junction bases left unmatched: 4. Germline CDR1 is SNHLY and CDR2 is FYNNEI. The CDR3 nucleotides read TGTGCCAGCAGAGAGGGACAGGGAGAGCAGTTCTTC. Translating gives CASREGQGEQFF. The full variable domain, in which reference TRBV2 and TRBJ2-1 provide the parts outside the CDR3, is EPEVTQTPSHQVTQMGQEVILRCVPISNHLYFYWYRQILGQKVEFLVSFYNNEISEKSEIFDDQFSVERPDGSNFTLKIRSTKLEDSAMYFCASREGQGEQFFGPGTRLTVL.

As DNA, the CDR3 is TGTGCCAGCAGGAGGACTGAAGGGGACACTGAAGCTTTCTTT. Translation: CASRRTEGDTEAFF. The chain couples TRBV6-5 to TRBJ1-1; TRBD1 is a possible D gene (5 bases). The V end lost 6 bases, the J end lost 3 bases, and 14 bases lay between the germline ends. The CDR3 contains 14 residues. Germline values: CDR1 MNHEY, CDR2 SVGAGI.

The genes are TRBV18 and TRBJ2-3; no reliable D call. Trimming cost V 0 bases and J 1 base, with 5 bases left between them. The CDR3 is 14 amino acids. The germline V gene has CDR1 KGHSH and CDR2 LQKENI. Here the CDR3 DNA reads TGTGCCAGCTCACCACCTAGCCGCACAGATACGCAGTATTTT. Encoded protein: CASSPPSRTDTQYF.

This chain joins TRBV2 and TRBJ2-3; tentatively, D is TRBD1 (6 bases). This CDR3 has 15 amino acids. The germline V gene encodes CDR1 SNHLY and CDR2 FYNNEI. V was trimmed by 3 bases and J by 6 bases, leaving 16 bases between them. CDR3 nucleotides: TGTGCCAGCAGTGATTTGGACAGTGAGTCGGATACGCAGTATTTT. Translated, it gives CASSDLDSESDTQYF.

CDR3: CAIRAPGQGETQYF. DNA for the CDR3: TGTGCCATCAGAGCACCGGGACAGGGAGAGACCCAGTACTTC. The V call is TRBV10-3, the J call TRBJ2-5; 9 nucleotides line up with TRBD1. The V gene's germline CDR1 is ENHRY and CDR2 SYGVKD. Unmatched junction bases numbered 6, after V lost 6 bases and J lost 4 bases. The CDR3 is made up of 14 amino acids.

This clone is a singleton in its sample. The gene calls are TRBV6-4 and TRBJ1-2; 7 positions agree with TRBD1. J was trimmed by 2 bases and V by 3 bases; bases with no gene match: 6. The germline CDR1 and CDR2 sequences are MRHNA and SNTAGT. CDR3 length: 15 residues. The CDR3 reads CASSEKQGENYGYTF. The DNA for the CDR3 is TGTGCCAGCAGTGAGAAGCAGGGGGAAAACTATGGCTACACCTTC.

This clone was observed a few times. The J gene is TRBJ1-2, the V gene TRBV6-5, with 7 bases matching TRBD1. CDR1 MNHEY and CDR2 SVGAGI come from the germline V gene. The trim removed 5 bases at V and 6 bases at J, leaving 6 bases unmatched. The CDR3 is 13 residues long. The CDR3 region has the DNA TGTGCCAGCAGTCGGACAGGACGTAATGGCTACACCTTC. Translated: CASSRTGRNGYTF.

This clone was detected once. The chain carries TRBV11-3 and TRBJ1-1, with TRBD1 as a possible D gene (6 bases). The CDR3 is 13 amino acids. V lost 4 bases, J lost 1 base, and 7 bases lay in between. CDR1 and CDR2 (germline): SGHNT, YENEEA. The chain's CDR3 is CASSSQGNTEAFF. The CDR3, as DNA: TGTGCCAGCAGCTCACAGGGGAACACTGAAGCTTTCTTT. Combining the CDR3 with reference TRBV11-3 and TRBJ1-1 gives the whole variable domain EAGVVQSPRYKIIEKKQPVAFWCNPISGHNTLYWYLQNLGQGPELLIRYENEEAVDDSQLPKDRFSAERLKGVDSTLKIQPAELGDSAVYLCASSSQGNTEAFFGQGTRLTVV.

The chain combines TRBV19 with TRBJ1-2; tentative D call: TRBD1 (6 bases). Trimming took 7 bases from V and 2 from J, leaving 17 bases between them. Germline CDR1 LNHDA, CDR2 SQIVND (reference sequence). The length of the CDR3 is 15 residues. CDR3 protein: CASTPGTTLNYGYTF. The CDR3 DNA is TGTGCCAGTACCCCCGGGACAACGTTAAACTATGGCTACACCTTC.

The chain is built from TRBV7-8 and TRBJ1-2; D unclear. Trimming took 2 bases from V and 3 from J, leaving 10 bases between them. Looked up from germline, CDR1 is SGHVS and CDR2 is FQNEAQ. The CDR3 spans 14 residues. The CDR3 DNA reads as TGTGCCAGCAGCTTATCCCAGAGCGACTATGGCTACACCTTC. Translating it yields CASSLSQSDYGYTF. Full variable domain (missing parts from reference TRBV7-8 and TRBJ1-2): GAGVSQSPRYKVAKRGQDVALRCDPISGHVSLFWYQQALGQGPEFLTYFQNEAQLDKSGLPSDRFFAERPEGSVSTLKIQRTQQEDSAVYLCASSLSQSDYGYTFGSGTRLTVV.

V usage is TRBV7-8 and J usage is TRBJ1-4; maybe TRBD1 (6 bases). The length of the CDR3 is 14 residues. Germline CDR1 and CDR2: SGHVS and FQNEAQ. Trimming removed 5 bases at V and 10 bases at J, with 17 bases between. Here the CDR3 DNA reads TGTGCCAGCAGCCCAACCGCAGGGGAGGGAAAACTGTTTTTT. Protein product: CASSPTAGEGKLFF.

In this sample, this clone turned up once. One end of the junction varies from germline; a read error may be responsible. CDR3 residues: CASNLQGLGNTIYF. In nucleotides, the CDR3 is TGTGCCAGCAATTTACAGGGACTTGGAAACACCATATATTTT. J is TRBJ1-3 and V is TRBV28, with D perhaps TRBD1 (6 bases). Germline-derived CDR1 and CDR2 are MDHEN and SYDVKM. This CDR3 is 14 amino acids long.

The chain links TRBV5-8 to TRBJ2-2; possibly TRBD1 for D (6 bases). The CDR3 sequence is 17 residues long. V shed 8 bases and J shed 0 bases, with 20 bases lying between them. CDR1 is SGHTS, CDR2 YDEGEE, per germline. CDR3 protein: CARNTKQGEANTGELFF. DNA of the CDR3: TGTGCCAGAAATACCAAACAGGGAGAAGCGAACACCGGGGAGCTGTTTTTT.

The chain combines TRBV18 with TRBJ2-1; 10 positions agree with TRBD2. This CDR3 is built from 16 residues. Looked up from germline, CDR1 is KGHSH and CDR2 is LQKENI. V was pared by 3 bases and J by 5 bases, with 7 bases of the junction left unmatched. Written as DNA, the CDR3 is TGTGCCAGCTCACCCAAAACTAGCGGGGCCGACAATGAGCAGTTCTTC. This gives the protein CASSPKTSGADNEQFF.

The V call is TRBV21-1, the J call TRBJ2-3; the table calls TRBD1, which could not be checked here. TRBV21-1 is labeled a pseudogene. The length of the CDR3 is 14 residues. The CDR3 DNA follows: TGTGCCAGCAGCAAAGAGGGGAAGCCAGATACGCAGTATTTT. It yields the protein CASSKEGKPDTQYF.

This clone showed up just once. This rearrangement joins TRBV7-9 to TRBJ1-1; maybe TRBD1 (6 bases). The CDR3 contains 13 residues. V was trimmed by 4 bases and J by 4 bases, leaving 10 bases between them. Germline V gene lookup returns CDR1 SEHNR and CDR2 FQNEAQ (reference sequence). The CDR3 here is CASSSGGATEAFF. CDR3 bases: TGTGCCAGCAGCTCCGGGGGGGCCACTGAAGCTTTCTTT.

The J gene is TRBJ1-1, the V gene TRBV11-2, with D perhaps matching TRBD1 (5 bases). The CDR3 sequence is 14 residues long. Looked up from germline, CDR1 is SGHAT and CDR2 is FQNNGV. V lost 5 bases and J 4 bases, leaving 14 bases between the germline ends. The CDR3, as DNA: TGTGCCAGCAGCCCCGATCCAGGGTCCACTGAAGCTTTCTTT. Encoded protein: CASSPDPGSTEAFF.